The TCR beta chain described here comes from a study of T-cell reconstitution after alpha-beta-depleted transplantation in children. Regarding the study as a whole: One year post-transplant, T-cell counts and diversity were largely derived from T cells produced anew.

Using unique molecular identifiers, the investigators prepared the TCRbeta library. TCRdb analysed the PCR reads with MiXCR anew, one entry per CDR3 protein. The repertoire holds 350,000 to 500,000 distinct CDR3 sequences, with around two fifths as singletons. Remarks on this clonotype: Its antigen is still unknown.

V lost 1 base to trimming and J lost 2 bases, with 17 bases between them. The CDR3 covers 17 residues. CDR1 and CDR2 (germline): SGHAT, FQDESV (reference sequence). The input for sequencing was PBMCs, taken before TCRalphabeta/CD19-depleted stem cell transplant. This sequence joins TRBV11-1 and TRBJ2-5, with D tentatively TRBD1 or TRBD2 (5 bases each). The sequence derives from a girl aged 2 to 9 with aplastic anemia, due to receive a stem cell transplant. CDR3 residues: CASSLDYDSWGQETQYF. As DNA, the CDR3 is TGTGCCAGCAGCTTAGATTACGACTCCTGGGGGCAAGAGACCCAGTACTTC.